The present entry profiles one T cell receptor beta chain with its context. The entry originates in a study of T cell changes during pregnancy in multiple sclerosis. Measured with immunoSEQ multiplex PCR; TCRdb has only the in-frame clones, and not every one. The sample lists tens of thousands of clones, roughly 89% occurring once. Sequences were derived from peripheral blood, sampled in the second trimester of pregnancy. This TCR derives from a female donor with multiple sclerosis, enrolled in a pregnancy study.

CDR3 sequence (DNA): TGTGCCAGCAGCGGGCCGGGACAGGGGGACAAAAACATTCAGTACTTC. Its protein is CASSGPGQGDKNIQYF. The chain combines TRBV9 with TRBJ2-4; the match to TRBD1 covers 11 bases. Germline-derived CDR1 and CDR2 are SGDLS and YYNGEE. The V gene end was trimmed by 3 bases and the J gene end by 3 bases; junction bases not matched to a gene: 5. The CDR3 totals 16 residues. The complete variable domain, with remaining parts taken from reference TRBV9 and TRBJ2-4, reads DSGVTQTPKHLITATGQRVTLRCSPRSGDLSVYWYQQSLDQGLQFLIQYYNGEERAKGNILERFSAQQFPDLHSELNLSSLELGDSALYFCASSGPGQGDKNIQYFGAGTRLSVL.